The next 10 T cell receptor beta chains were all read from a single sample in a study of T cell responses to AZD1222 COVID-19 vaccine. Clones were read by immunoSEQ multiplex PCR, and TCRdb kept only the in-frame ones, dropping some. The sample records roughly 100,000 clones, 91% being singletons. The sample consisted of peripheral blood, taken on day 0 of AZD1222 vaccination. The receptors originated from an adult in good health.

CDR3 sequence: CASSLQGSNTEAFF. The DNA of the CDR3 is TGTGCCAGCAGCTTACAGGGGTCGAACACTGAAGCTTTCTTT. The chain employs TRBV7-2 and TRBJ1-1; maybe TRBD1 (6 bases). The V end lost 2 bases, the J end lost 1 base, and 8 bases lay between the germline ends. This CDR3 contains 14 residues. Germline lookup yields CDR1 SGHTA and CDR2 FQGNSA.

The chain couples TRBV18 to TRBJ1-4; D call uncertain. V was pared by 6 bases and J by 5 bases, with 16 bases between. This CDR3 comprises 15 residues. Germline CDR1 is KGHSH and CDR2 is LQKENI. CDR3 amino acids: CASSSMDFPNEKLFF. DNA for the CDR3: TGTGCCAGCTCTTCCATGGACTTCCCAAATGAAAAACTGTTTTTT.

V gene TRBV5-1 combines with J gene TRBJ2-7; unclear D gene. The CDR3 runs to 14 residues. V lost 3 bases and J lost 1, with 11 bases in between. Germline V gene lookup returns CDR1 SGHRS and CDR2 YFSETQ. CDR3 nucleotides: TGCGCCAGCAGCTCCGACACCTTATCCTACGAGCAGTACTTC. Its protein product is CASSSDTLSYEQYF.

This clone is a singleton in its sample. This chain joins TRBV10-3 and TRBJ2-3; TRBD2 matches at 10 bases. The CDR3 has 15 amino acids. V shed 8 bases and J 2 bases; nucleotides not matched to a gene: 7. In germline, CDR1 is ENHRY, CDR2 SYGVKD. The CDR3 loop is CAIRRTSGSTDTQYF. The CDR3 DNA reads TGTGCCATCCGACGGACTAGCGGTTCCACAGATACGCAGTATTTT.

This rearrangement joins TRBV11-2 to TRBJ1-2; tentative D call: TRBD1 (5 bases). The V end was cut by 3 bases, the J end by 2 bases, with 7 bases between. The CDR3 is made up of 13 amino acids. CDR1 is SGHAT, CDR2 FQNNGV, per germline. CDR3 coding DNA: TGTGCCAGCAGCTTGAGGGGAAACTATGGCTACACCTTC. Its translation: CASSLRGNYGYTF.

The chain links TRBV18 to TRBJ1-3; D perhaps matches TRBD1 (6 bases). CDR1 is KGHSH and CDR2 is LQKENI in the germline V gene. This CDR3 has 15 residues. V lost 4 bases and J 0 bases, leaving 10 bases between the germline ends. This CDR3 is CASSQTGSSGNTIYF. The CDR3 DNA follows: TGTGCCAGCTCACAGACAGGATCCTCTGGAAACACCATATATTTT.

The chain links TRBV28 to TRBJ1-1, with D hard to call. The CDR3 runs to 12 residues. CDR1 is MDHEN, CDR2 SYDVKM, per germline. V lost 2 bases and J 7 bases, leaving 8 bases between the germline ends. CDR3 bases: TGTGCCAGCAGTTTAGGCCCCCTTGAAGCTTTCTTT. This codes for CASSLGPLEAFF.

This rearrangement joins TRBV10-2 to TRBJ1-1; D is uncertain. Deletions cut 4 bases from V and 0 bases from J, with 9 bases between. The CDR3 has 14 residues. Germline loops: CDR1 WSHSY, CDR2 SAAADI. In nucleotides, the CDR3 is TGCGCCAGCAGTGGCTATAGTTTGAACACTGAAGCTTTCTTT. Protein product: CASSGYSLNTEAFF.

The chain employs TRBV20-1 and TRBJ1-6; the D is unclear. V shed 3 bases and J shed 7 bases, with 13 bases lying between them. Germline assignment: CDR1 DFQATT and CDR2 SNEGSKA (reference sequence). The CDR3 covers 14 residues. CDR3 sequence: CSASPHSSNSPLHF. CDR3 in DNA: TGCAGTGCTAGTCCCCATTCTTCCAATTCACCCCTCCACTTT.

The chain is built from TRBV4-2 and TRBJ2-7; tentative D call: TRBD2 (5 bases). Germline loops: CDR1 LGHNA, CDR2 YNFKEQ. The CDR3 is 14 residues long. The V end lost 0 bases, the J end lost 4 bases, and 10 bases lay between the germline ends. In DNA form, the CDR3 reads TGTGCCAGCAGCCAAGAGAAAGCGGTTTACGAGCAGTACTTC. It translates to CASSQEKAVYEQYF.